What follows are 20 T cell receptor beta chains derived from one specimen sequenced in a study of CD8 T cells in ankylosing spondylitis (dated 2017 in TCRdb). The method behind the library was 5' RACE. This sample was sequenced with an Illumina HiSeq 2500. The public reads were reanalyzed by TCRdb: fastp trimming at Q25, MiXCR alignment, in-frame beta chains only. Identical CDR3 proteins give one entry, which carries the most common genes and DNA. A total of tens of thousands of distinct CDR3 sequences appear in this sample, about 5.1% of them only once. Of the sample, approximately 1.7% falls within the top ten clones. The specimen was blood, either unsorted or a sorted T cell fraction (not recorded which). The receptors derive from a female donor with ankylosing spondylitis or in good health (not recorded which).

In the case of this clonotype: A much larger clone lies a single base off, so this may be a read error. The conserved closing phenylalanine or tryptophan is absent in this CDR3, likely reflecting a read error. The chain has TRBV9 and TRBJ2-1; TRBD2 aligns across 9 bases. The germline V gene has CDR1 SGDLS and CDR2 YYNGEE. The CDR3 length is 15 residues. With V trimmed by 1 base and J by 9 bases, 8 bases remained unmatched. The CDR3 is CASSVNLAGLGEQFY. The DNA of the CDR3 is TGTGCCAGCAGCGTAAACCTAGCGGGGCTCGGTGAGCAGTTCTAC.

This clonotype came up many times. The V and J genes are TRBV9 and TRBJ1-3; D gene ambiguous. CDR1 is SGDLS, CDR2 YYNGEE, per germline. Trimming removed 4 bases from V and 0 bases from J, with 11 bases in between. This CDR3 has 15 amino acids. DNA of the CDR3: TGTGCCAGCAGCCCTTCTGGGGTCTCTGGAAACACCATATATTTT. It specifies CASSPSGVSGNTIYF.

This clonotype was recorded at least ten times. This rearrangement joins TRBV9 to TRBJ2-7, with 11 bases that match TRBD2. The ends lost 0 bases at V and 2 bases at J; junction bases unmatched: 1. Per the germline V gene, CDR1 is SGDLS and CDR2 is YYNGEE. The CDR3 is 15 residues long. The CDR3 spells CASSVVAGGPYEQYF. CDR3 sequence (DNA): TGTGCCAGCAGCGTAGTAGCGGGGGGGCCCTACGAGCAGTACTTC.

The chain uses TRBV9 and TRBJ1-2; no clear D. Trimming pared 4 bases from V and 3 bases from J, leaving 10 bases between. In germline, CDR1 is SGDLS, CDR2 YYNGEE. The CDR3 is made up of 13 amino acids. CDR3 region: CASSPISDYGYTF. In DNA form, the CDR3 reads TGTGCCAGCAGCCCTATTTCTGACTATGGCTACACCTTC.

In this sample, this clonotype turned up many times. V usage is TRBV9 and J usage is TRBJ2-5, with D uncertain. Germline-derived CDR1 and CDR2 are SGDLS and YYNGEE. Trimming removed 4 bases from V and 0 bases from J, with 13 bases in between. This CDR3 has 15 amino acids. The CDR3 DNA follows: TGTGCCAGCAGCCCCCGGACCAATTACCAAGAGACCCAGTACTTC. It yields the protein CASSPRTNYQETQYF.

This clonotype showed up many times. The chain couples TRBV9 to TRBJ2-2, with D maybe TRBD2 (5 bases). This CDR3 spans 14 amino acids. The germline V gene has CDR1 SGDLS and CDR2 YYNGEE. V lost 1 base and J 5 bases, leaving 9 bases between the germline ends. The CDR3 is CASSVLAWTGELFF. The CDR3 nucleotides are TGTGCCAGCAGCGTATTAGCGTGGACCGGGGAGCTGTTTTTT.

This clonotype appeared many times. Written as DNA, the CDR3 is TGTGCCAGCAGCACAATAGCGGGGGGGGACAATGAGCAGTTCTTC. This sequence encodes CASSTIAGGDNEQFF. V is TRBV9 and J is TRBJ2-1, with 11 positions matching TRBD2. The CDR3 is 15 amino acids. Germline V gives CDR1 SGDLS, CDR2 YYNGEE. Trimming took 4 bases from V and 5 from J; bases not matched to a gene: 5. Based on the CDR3 plus reference TRBV9 and TRBJ2-1, the full variable domain is DSGVTQTPKHLITATGQRVTLRCSPRSGDLSVYWYQQSLDQGLQFLIQYYNGEERAKGNILERFSAQQFPDLHSELNLSSLELGDSALYFCASSTIAGGDNEQFFGPGTRLTVL.

This clonotype showed up many times. The chain has TRBV9 and TRBJ2-1; tentative D call: TRBD2 (6 bases). CDR1 SGDLS and CDR2 YYNGEE come from the germline V gene. The CDR3 runs 15 residues. Between the trimmed V and J ends, which lost 2 bases and 5 bases, there was a span of 14 bases. The CDR3 coding sequence is TGTGCCAGCAGCGTGGCTAGCGAGACCAACAATGAGCAGTTCTTC. This gives the protein CASSVASETNNEQFF.

This clonotype was detected many times. This chain joins TRBV9 and TRBJ2-5, with D perhaps TRBD1 (5 bases). CDR3 length equals 15 residues. Deletions cut 4 bases from V and 4 bases from J, with 17 bases between. The V gene's germline CDR1 is SGDLS and CDR2 YYNGEE. This CDR3 is CASSSGSASVETQYF. The DNA of the CDR3 is TGTGCCAGCAGCTCAGGGTCGGCGTCGGTAGAGACCCAGTACTTC.

This clonotype showed up many times. The chain has TRBV9 and TRBJ1-1, with D unresolved. Germline values: CDR1 SGDLS, CDR2 YYNGEE. The V and J ends lost 0 bases and 1 base respectively, with 16 bases between them. The CDR3 extends over 17 amino acids. The CDR3 nucleotides read TGTGCCAGCAGCGTAGATAGGGCAGGACTCCCGAACACTGAAGCTTTCTTT. It yields the protein CASSVDRAGLPNTEAFF.

The sample holds many counts of this clonotype. V gene TRBV9 combines with J gene TRBJ2-3; the match to TRBD2 covers 13 bases. V was clipped by 4 bases and J by 6 bases; unmatched bases: 8. CDR3 length: 16 amino acids. Germline CDR1 and CDR2: SGDLS and YYNGEE. CDR3 coding DNA: TGTGCCAGCAGCTCCTGGACTAGCGGGGGAATTGATACGCAGTATTTT. Its translation: CASSSWTSGGIDTQYF.

This clonotype is judged medium-sized. V and J are TRBV9 and TRBJ1-5; TRBD1 is a possible D gene (5 bases). The V end lost 3 bases, the J end lost 10 bases, and 17 bases lay between the germline ends. Germline CDR1 reads SGDLS; CDR2 reads YYNGEE. This CDR3 comprises 14 residues. As DNA, the CDR3 is TGTGCCAGCAGCGCTAACACGGGGGGAGATCCCCAGCATTTT. Its translation: CASSANTGGDPQHF.

A few counts support this clonotype. V gene TRBV9 combines with J gene TRBJ1-1; 7 bases are a match to TRBD1. V gave up 0 bases and J gave up 6 bases; unmatched junction bases: 11. This CDR3 region has 16 residues. Germline CDR1 SGDLS, CDR2 YYNGEE. The CDR3 nucleotides read TGTGCCAGCAGCGTAGGGGGGGAGACAGGGATCCCTGAAGCTTTCTTT. Translation gives CASSVGGETGIPEAFF.

By proportion, this clonotype is medium-sized. V is TRBV9 and J is TRBJ1-2, with D tentatively TRBD1 (5 bases). Deletions cut 6 bases from V and 2 bases from J, with 20 bases between. The CDR3 loop spans 16 amino acids. Germline-derived CDR1 and CDR2 are SGDLS and YYNGEE. Written as DNA, the CDR3 is TGTGCCAGCACCCCTCGGGGGTATACCACGAACTATGGCTACACCTTC. Its translation: CASTPRGYTTNYGYTF.

The chain has TRBV9 and TRBJ2-1; TRBD2 matches 7 bases. Germline-derived CDR1 and CDR2 are SGDLS and YYNGEE. The ends lost 3 bases at V and 6 bases at J; junction bases unmatched: 9. The CDR3 extends over 15 amino acids. The CDR3, as DNA: TGTGCCAGCAGCGACGAGGGGCTAGCGGTCAATGAGCAGTTCTTC. Protein product: CASSDEGLAVNEQFF.

This clonotype has a count of ten or more. The chain recombines TRBV9 with TRBJ1-6, with 7 bases fitting TRBD1. Germline values: CDR1 SGDLS, CDR2 YYNGEE. Trimming at V came to 4 bases and at J to 5 bases, leaving 6 bases not matched to a gene. The CDR3 covers 15 residues. The CDR3 here is CASSTGTVDNSPLHF. In DNA form, the CDR3 reads TGTGCCAGCAGCACAGGGACAGTAGATAATTCACCCCTCCACTTT.

There are many counts of this clonotype. The gene calls are TRBV9 and TRBJ2-2; D ambiguous. The germline gives CDR1 SGDLS, CDR2 YYNGEE. Trimming removed 0 bases from V and 9 bases from J, with 18 bases in between. This CDR3 has 16 amino acids. For the CDR3, the DNA is TGTGCCAGCAGCGTAGTGTCCCAGCCTTCCGGGTGGGAGCTGTTTTTT. It codes for CASSVVSQPSGWELFF.

In regard to this clonotype: Possible read error: a much larger clone is one base away. V usage is TRBV9 and J usage is TRBJ2-3; 10 bases are shared with TRBD2. Germline lookup yields CDR1 SGDLS and CDR2 YYNGEE. The CDR3 consists of 17 residues. CDR3 DNA: TGTGCCAGCAGCGTAGTCCCTTCTAGCGGGAGCACAGAGACGCAGTATTTT. It is translated as CASSVVPSSGSTETQYF.

In this sample, this clonotype turned up many times. This chain links TRBV9 with TRBJ2-1, with D perhaps being TRBD1 or TRBD2 (5 bases each). CDR1 and CDR2 from the germline V gene are SGDLS and YYNGEE. Trimming pared 4 bases from V and 4 bases from J, leaving 15 bases between. The CDR3 is 15 amino acids. The CDR3 nucleotides read TGTGCCAGCAGCCGTGAGGGGCTGAAATACAATGAGCAGTTCTTC. It codes for CASSREGLKYNEQFF.

This chain links TRBV9 with TRBJ2-2; tentatively, D is TRBD2 (5 bases). The germline V gene has CDR1 SGDLS and CDR2 YYNGEE. The V gene lost 5 bases and the J gene lost 1 base, with 6 bases spanning the gap. The length of the CDR3 is 13 residues. CDR3 amino acids: CASRGGNTGELFF. CDR3 DNA sequence: TGTGCCAGCAGAGGAGGGAACACCGGGGAGCTGTTTTTT.